This TCR beta chain was found in a study of shared clonotypes between healthy human individuals. Produced via immunoSEQ multiplex PCR; TCRdb's table is partial and in-frame only. The repertoire holds roughly 1 million clones, with about 80% as singletons. The sample holds one count of this clone. Germline V gives CDR1 WSHSY, CDR2 SAAADI. This CDR3 is 17 amino acids long. The trim removed 3 bases at V and 0 bases at J, leaving 5 bases unmatched. The sequencing sample was made of memory CD4+ T cells from PBMCs. Specified subset: CD45RA-negative fraction. The clonotype originates from a man between 18 and 35 years old in good health. Some clones in this sample may be carry-over from other donors' samples. This chain connects TRBV10-2 to TRBJ2-6; 7 bases match TRBD2. The CDR3 loop is CASSDPSGTSGANVLTF. The CDR3 DNA sequence: TGCGCCAGCAGTGATCCTAGCGGAACCTCTGGGGCCAACGTCCTGACTTTC.